This paragraph covers one TCR beta chain sequence. The antigen remains undetermined. These data originate in a study of cytomegalovirus exposure and HLA in healthy donors. Study-wide findings and caveats: Listed as cytomegalovirus-associated were 150 to 200 TCR beta chains. The CMV antigen specificity of a few CMV-associated chains was confirmed through in vitro analysis. Subsequent analysis showed first-cohort TCR clusters tending to co-occur in around 130 validation repertoires.

The protocol was immunoSEQ multiplex PCR, while the TCRdb copy is restricted to in-frame clones and leaves out a portion. The sample yields roughly 120,000 clones, over 65% seen once. CDR3 length equals 13 residues. Germline values: CDR1 MNHNS, CDR2 SASEGT. V was pared by 3 bases and J by 2 bases, with 8 bases between. This sequence originates from a young woman in good health and CMV-seronegative. The chain is built from TRBV6-1 and TRBJ2-7; D gene uncertain. Sequences were obtained from PBMCs. CDR3 DNA sequence: TGTGCCAGCAGTGATAAGTCAGCCTACGAGCAGTACTTC. It specifies CASSDKSAYEQYF.